This TCR beta chain appears in the sequencing data of a study of OX40 agonist ivuxolimab in advanced cancers. Overall study: Prior anti-PD-1, anti-PD-L1 or anti-CTLA-4 therapy was allowed; 40% had some.

Peripheral blood came from all dose cohorts at three timepoints. Method: immunoSEQ multiplex PCR; TCRdb's copy keeps in-frame clones and lacks some. Here the sample spans some 42,000 clones, more than 70% being singletons. Germline loops: CDR1 MNHEY, CDR2 SMNVEV (reference sequence). The V end lost 2 bases, the J end lost 8 bases, and 10 bases lay between the germline ends. This CDR3 spans 13 amino acids. The chain uses TRBV27 and TRBJ2-1; perhaps TRBD1 as D (7 bases). This clonotype originated in an adult with an advanced solid tumor such as melanoma, head and neck, liver or kidney cancer. This material consisted of CD4+ or CD8+ T cells sorted from blood, taken in a trial of the OX40 agonist ivuxolimab. The CDR3 coding sequence is TGTGCCAGCAGTTTAGGAGGGGGCGATGAGCAGTTCTTC. Its translation is CASSLGGGDEQFF.